A selection of T cell receptor beta chains follows, all from one sample in a study of early T cells in non-severe SARS-CoV-2 infection. TCRdb redid the calling of the 5' RACE reads with MiXCR, one entry per CDR3 protein. Here the sample spans 50,000 to 65,000 distinct CDR3 sequences, 8.5% to 10% being singletons. Sequenced material: whole blood. These receptors were taken from an adult who was a healthcare worker with PCR-confirmed SARS-CoV-2 infection or an uninfected control (not recorded which). Both conserved end residues are part of each CDR3. D genes are given only for firm matches. Size is stated for part of the rows, as once, few or many counts, or as a class when the clone is expanded.

>NA|14|TRBJ1-1|NA|TRBV9
TGTGCCAGCAGCGTAGACGAGGGCAGGTCACAAGCTTTCTTT
CASSVDEGRSQAFF
>TRBD1|11|TRBJ2-1|many|TRBV27
TGTGCCAGCACCAGGGGGCTAAGACAGTTCTTC
CASTRGLRQFF
>NA|14|TRBJ1-1|few|TRBV4-1
TGCGCCAGCAGCCAGTATCAGGGAGGCACTGAAGCTTTCTTT
CASSQYQGGTEAFF
>NA|14|TRBJ2-7|few|TRBV7-2
TGTGCCAGCAGCTTAGGATCAGGGGATTACGAGCAGTACTTC
CASSLGSGDYEQYF
>NA|13|TRBJ2-2|few|TRBV6-2/TRBV6-3
TGTGCCAGCACAAGTCAGGGGTTTGGGGAGCTGTTTTTT
CASTSQGFGELFF
>NA|15|TRBJ1-1|NA|TRBV28
TGTGCCAGCAGCCTCCGACAGATCACCAACACTGAAGCTTTCTTT
CASSLRQITNTEAFF
>NA|14|TRBJ2-7|medium-sized|TRBV7-8
TGTGCCAGCAGCGCAGCGGTACTGACCTACGAGCAGTACTTC
CASSAAVLTYEQYF
>NA|13|TRBJ2-5|many|TRBV5-1
TGCGCCAGCAGCGTGGGAGGAGGCGAGACCCAGTACTTC
CASSVGGGETQYF
>TRBD1|16|TRBJ1-5|few|TRBV6-2/TRBV6-3
TGTGCCAGCAGAACGCCCCATCAGGGGGTTTTCTGGCCCCAGCATTTT
CASRTPHQGVFWPQHF
>TRBD1|15|TRBJ2-1|many|TRBV6-2/TRBV6-3
TGTGCCAGCAGACCCCCGGGACAGGGGTCCGATGAGCAGTTCTTC
CASRPPGQGSDEQFF
>NA|14|TRBJ2-2|many|TRBV28
TGTGCCAGCGGGACGCACACGAACACCGGGGAGCTGTTTTTT
CASGTHTNTGELFF
>NA|14|TRBJ1-6|many|TRBV6-1
TGTGCCAGCAGTGAAGGATCGGGGAATTCACCCCTCCACTTT
CASSEGSGNSPLHF
>NA|15|TRBJ2-3|many|TRBV19
TGTGCCAGTAGTCCAATCACCGACCCCACAGATACGCAGTATTTT
CASSPITDPTDTQYF
>NA|10|TRBJ2-1|NA|TRBV20-1
TGCAGTGCTAGAGATCATCAGCAGTTCTTC
CSARDHQQFF
>NA|15|TRBJ2-2|NA|TRBV5-1
TGCGCCAGCAGCTTAACGAGCGCCTCGCTTGGGGAGCTGTTTTTT
CASSLTSASLGELFF
>TRBD2|15|TRBJ2-7|few|TRBV28
TGTGCCAGCAGCCTCCCTTTTGCGGGAGGTACCGAGCAGTACTTC
CASSLPFAGGTEQYF
>NA|15|TRBJ2-1|NA|TRBV29-1
TGCAGCGTTGAAAGACAGCTGTTTGGGCGCGATGAGCAGTTCTTC
CSVERQLFGRDEQFF
>NA|15|TRBJ1-5|many|TRBV11-2
TGTGCCAGCAGCTTAGATCCGGGTAGCAATCAGCCCCAGCATTTT
CASSLDPGSNQPQHF
>TRBD1|16|TRBJ1-5|few|TRBV7-9
TGTGCCAGCAGGCTGGGACAGGGTGGGAGCAATCAGCCCCAGCATTTT
CASRLGQGGSNQPQHF
>TRBD1|15|TRBJ2-7|many|TRBV7-2
TGTGCCAGCAGCTTCGACAGGGGGGACTCCTACGAGCAGTACTTC
CASSFDRGDSYEQYF
>TRBD2|14|TRBJ2-5|many|TRBV12-3/TRBV12-4
TGTGCCAGCAGGCCAGCGGGAGGGGGAGAGACCCAGTACTTC
CASRPAGGGETQYF
>NA|18|TRBJ2-1|many|TRBV3-2
TGTGCCAGCAGCCTACGACTAGCGGGCTGCCCCCGGGTAGATGAGCAGTTCTTC
CASSLRLAGCPRVDEQFF
>NA|13|TRBJ1-2|few|TRBV12-3/TRBV12-4
TGTGCCAGCAGGCCTAGGGCTGGCTATGGCTACACCTTC
CASRPRAGYGYTF
>NA|14|TRBJ1-1|few|TRBV7-9
TGTGCCAGCAGCCGGGCGGGTAGGAACACTGAAGCTTTCTTT
CASSRAGRNTEAFF
>NA|12|TRBJ2-7|NA|TRBV6-1
TGTGCCAGCAGTGAGGGGGCCCACGAGCAGTACTTC
CASSEGAHEQYF
>NA|15|TRBJ2-7|many|TRBV12-3/TRBV12-4
TGTGCCAGCAGTTTCTTCGGGGGCAGGGCCCACGAGCAGTACTTC
CASSFFGGRAHEQYF
>NA|14|TRBJ2-7|many|TRBV5-1
TGCGCCAGCACAACGGAGGGACACAACTACGAGCAGTACTTC
CASTTEGHNYEQYF
>NA|15|TRBJ2-3|NA|TRBV19
TGTGCCAGCCGCCAAAGTGGGGGGCGACCAGATACGCAGTATTTT
CASRQSGGRPDTQYF
>NA|15|TRBJ1-1|many|TRBV6-5
TGTGCCAGCAGTTACTCGATGTTATCGAACACTGAAGCTTTCTTT
CASSYSMLSNTEAFF
>NA|14|TRBJ2-5|many|TRBV12-3/TRBV12-4
TGTGCCAGCAGTTTGGCAGGGGCTTGGGAGACCCAGTACTTC
CASSLAGAWETQYF
>TRBD2|14|TRBJ2-7|many|TRBV30
TGTGCCTGGAGGATTAGCGGGCCCTCCTACGAGCAGTACTTC
CAWRISGPSYEQYF
>TRBD2|12|TRBJ2-3|NA|TRBV20-1
TGTGGGGCGGGAGGGAGCACAGATACGCAGTATTTT
CGAGGSTDTQYF
>TRBD1|14|TRBJ2-5|many|TRBV5-1
TGCGCCAGCAGCTTACAGGGGATCCAAGAGACCCAGTACTTC
CASSLQGIQETQYF
>NA|17|TRBJ2-6|NA|TRBV3-1
TGTGCCAGCAGCCCCAAGACAGGTTTGACTGGGGCCAACGTCCTGACTTTC
CASSPKTGLTGANVLTF
>NA|13|TRBJ2-7|many|TRBV27
TGTGCCAGCAGTTTAGACGAAGGGGCCGAGCAGTACTTC
CASSLDEGAEQYF
>NA|15|TRBJ2-2|NA|TRBV7-2
TGTGCCAGCAGCTTAGATAACAGGGCAACCGGGGAGCTGTTTTTT
CASSLDNRATGELFF
>NA|13|TRBJ2-3|few|TRBV7-2
TGTGCCAGCCGGAGGGGGGCCACAGATACGCAGTATTTT
CASRRGATDTQYF
>NA|16|TRBJ2-1|NA|TRBV10-2
TGCGCCAGCAGTCTTGGGGGCGGGAGCTCCTACAATGAGCAGTTCTTC
CASSLGGGSSYNEQFF
>TRBD1|13|TRBJ2-2|few|TRBV20-1
TGCAGTGCTCGGACAGGGCGGGCCGGGGAGCTGTTTTTT
CSARTGRAGELFF
>TRBD2|16|TRBJ2-1|few|TRBV29-1
TGCAGCGTTGAAGCGGCGACTAGCGGGGGATACAATGAGCAGTTCTTC
CSVEAATSGGYNEQFF
>NA|16|TRBJ1-1|NA|TRBV20-1
TGCAGTGCTAGAGACCCTACTGCCGGCAGGCACACTGAAGCTTTCTTT
CSARDPTAGRHTEAFF